The clone carrying this T cell receptor beta chain was seen repeatedly, ten times or more. The antigen is not known. Not a single patient had been given any form of treatment at any point before undergoing thyroid surgery. V gave up 6 bases and J gave up 1 base, with 12 bases separating them. The germline gives CDR1 LNHDA, CDR2 SQIVND (reference sequence). The length of the CDR3 is 14 residues. The entry originates in a study of metastatic and nonmetastatic thyroid tumors. Study context: Repertoires were compared across blood and tumor or nodule tissue from malignant and benign thyroid patients. Study-level findings and limits: Compared with benign nodules, malignant thyroid tumors were reported to have significantly higher TCR beta diversity in both blood and tumor.

Per the authors' pipeline: The distant-metastasis classifier for papillary thyroid cancer was built from CDR3 differences across clinicopathological groups. TCRdb used MiXCR to call clones anew from the PCR reads. TCRdb, rather than the study authors, made the V and J calls. Altogether about 32,000 clones are present, 6% to 9.5% being singletons, with the ten largest covering approximately 40%. The specimen sequenced was blood. The sequence came from a female donor with papillary thyroid cancer or a benign thyroid nodule (not recorded which). Some clones in this sample may be carry-over from other donors' samples. This sequence joins TRBV19 and TRBJ1-2, with unresolved D. The CDR3 nucleotides are TGTGCCAGTAGCGAGGGATCCGTTAACTATGGCTACACCTTC. It codes for CASSEGSVNYGYTF.